This T cell receptor beta chain is drawn from a study of shared clonotypes between healthy human individuals. Study-wide context: Every donor yielded three CD4 naive, three CD4 memory, two CD8 naive and one CD8 memory plate. Study results and limitations: Researchers found naive subsets generally carried larger estimated richness than memory subsets.

The run depth of the assay was deep. The data were produced by immunoSEQ multiplex PCR, yet TCRdb's version contains in-frame clones alone and is incomplete. Altogether 2 million or so clones are present, about 95% being singletons, with the ten largest covering roughly 1%. Only CD45RO-negative cells positively selected for CCR7 counted as naive CD8 cells, so terminally differentiated effector memory CD45RA+ cells were excluded. About this clone: Its antigen is still unknown.

The V end was cut by 3 bases, the J end by 5 bases, with 16 bases between. The CDR3 spans 15 residues. Per the germline V gene, CDR1 is SGHTA and CDR2 is FQGNSA. The sequence came from a man aged 18 to 30 in good health. This chain uses TRBV7-2 with TRBJ1-2, with D tentatively TRBD1 (6 bases). Sequenced material: naive CD8+ T cells sorted from blood. The CDR3 is CASSFPPRGGYGYTF. CDR3 nucleotide sequence: TGTGCCAGCAGCTTTCCCCCCAGGGGCGGGTATGGCTACACCTTC.